Presented here are 15 T cell receptor beta chains from one specimen sequenced in a study of T cell repertoires in cytomegalovirus infection. TCRdb reprocessed the reads with MiXCR, giving one entry per CDR3 protein. The data show 250,000 to 300,000 distinct CDR3 sequences, about 17% seen once. The sequenced sample consisted of CD8+ T cells from PBMCs. These receptors came from a human donor in good health (CMV status not recorded). Some clones in this sample may be carry-over from other donors' samples.

The table lists this clonotype with a few counts. V usage is TRBV7-9 and J usage is TRBJ2-1; 7 positions match TRBD1. CDR3 size: 16 residues. The germline CDR1 and CDR2 sequences are SEHNR and FQNEAQ (reference sequence). The V and J ends lost 2 bases and 0 bases, in that order; junction bases with no gene match: 4. This CDR3 is CASSLMGQTSYNEQFF. In DNA, the CDR3 is TGTGCCAGCAGCTTAATGGGACAGACCTCCTACAATGAGCAGTTCTTC.

This clonotype has a count of ten or more. The rearrangement joins TRBV7-8 to TRBJ1-3; D remains unclear. The CDR3 has 16 amino acids. The germline V and J ends were trimmed by 1 base and 4 bases, with 14 bases remaining between them. Germline assignment: CDR1 SGHVS and CDR2 FQNEAQ. The CDR3 sequence: CASSLGVVGFGNTIYF. CDR3 sequence (DNA): TGTGCCAGCAGCTTAGGGGTGGTCGGGTTCGGAAACACCATATATTTT.

In this sample, this clonotype turned up a few times. V is TRBV18 and J is TRBJ1-1; TRBD1 agrees at 8 bases. After removal of 3 bases from V and 0 bases from J, the junction contained 6 bases not matched to a gene. This CDR3 spans 16 amino acids. Germline-derived CDR1 and CDR2 are KGHSH and LQKENI. CDR3 DNA sequence: TGTGCCAGCTCACCCCGGGACAGGCGGGTGAACACTGAAGCTTTCTTT. Translation gives CASSPRDRRVNTEAFF.

This clonotype was observed a handful of times. The chain uses TRBV10-3 and TRBJ2-3; 7 nucleotides line up with TRBD2. Germline values: CDR1 ENHRY, CDR2 SYGVKD. This CDR3 comprises 15 residues. V lost 0 bases to trimming and J lost 10 bases; unmatched junction nucleotides: 10. The CDR3 is CAISESRKGGKAQYF. CDR3 in DNA: TGTGCCATCAGTGAGTCGCGTAAGGGAGGGAAGGCGCAGTATTTT.

This clonotype was recorded a few times. This sequence joins TRBV2 and TRBJ1-6; D gene ambiguous. This CDR3 is built from 15 residues. CDR1 SNHLY and CDR2 FYNNEI come from the germline V gene. Trimming removed 8 bases at V and 4 bases at J, with 15 bases between. CDR3 sequence: CASAPSYPYNSPLHF. CDR3 nucleotide sequence: TGTGCCAGCGCCCCTTCTTACCCTTATAATTCACCCCTCCACTTT.

The chain combines TRBV5-6 with TRBJ2-1; 8 nucleotides align to TRBD1. This CDR3 region has 15 residues. V was clipped by 0 bases and J by 4 bases; unmatched bases: 3. CDR1 is SGHDT, CDR2 YYEEEE, per germline. CDR3 bases: TGTGCCAGCAGCTTGGACAGGGGGATTTACAATGAGCAGTTCTTC. This gives the protein CASSLDRGIYNEQFF.

CDR3: CASLGTVAFEQYF. The CDR3 DNA follows: TGTGCCAGCCTGGGGACGGTGGCATTCGAGCAGTACTTC. The chain uses TRBV6-2 or TRBV6-3 and TRBJ2-7, with D possibly called TRBD1 or TRBD2 (5 bases each). This CDR3 has 13 residues. Deletions cut 8 bases from V and 6 bases from J, with 17 bases between. Per the germline V gene, CDR1 is MNHEY and CDR2 is SVGEGT.

Remarks on this clonotype: One end of the junction does not line up with germline, which may come from a read error. The chain carries TRBV13 and TRBJ2-3; the D is unclear. Germline assignment: CDR1 PRHDT and CDR2 FYEKMQ (reference sequence). CDR3 size: 14 residues. The CDR3 DNA reads TGTGCCAGCAGCTTGGGTCTTAGCATAGATACGCAGTATTTT. Translating it yields CASSLGLSIDTQYF.

This clonotype has a handful of counts. The chain is built from TRBV7-9 and TRBJ1-4, with D possibly being TRBD1 (5 bases). Trimming removed 4 bases from V and 6 bases from J, with 12 bases in between. The CDR3 runs to 14 residues. The germline V gene encodes CDR1 SEHNR and CDR2 FQNEAQ (reference sequence). This chain's CDR3 is CASSSDRYDEKLFF. The DNA for the CDR3 is TGTGCCAGCAGCTCAGACAGATACGATGAAAAACTGTTTTTT. The full variable domain, its missing parts supplied by reference TRBV7-9 and TRBJ1-4, is DTGVSQNPRHKITKRGQNVTFRCDPISEHNRLYWYRQTLGQGPEFLTYFQNEAQLEKSRLLSDRFSAERPKGSFSTLEIQRTEQGDSAMYLCASSSDRYDEKLFFGSGTQLSVL.

The chain combines TRBV19 with TRBJ1-1; D is uncertain. V lost 0 bases, J lost 3 bases, and 8 bases lay in between. Germline V CDR1 and CDR2: LNHDA, SQIVND (reference sequence). The CDR3 length is 14 residues. This CDR3 reads CASSIDPEYTEAFF. The CDR3 DNA reads as TGTGCCAGTAGTATAGACCCGGAGTACACTGAAGCTTTCTTT.

The chain carries TRBV6-5 and TRBJ2-4; D might be TRBD2 (7 bases). V was trimmed by 0 bases and J by 4 bases, leaving 13 bases between them. This CDR3 contains 16 residues. From germline, CDR1 is MNHEY and CDR2 SVGAGI. The CDR3 coding sequence is TGTGCCAGCAGTTACTCGGGGGGGGCCGCTAAAAACATTCAGTACTTC. This encodes CASSYSGGAAKNIQYF.

V is TRBV12-3 or TRBV12-4 and J is TRBJ2-7; a weak D match, TRBD1 (6 bases). The CDR3 covers 14 residues. Trimming removed 1 base from V and 2 bases from J, with 9 bases in between. This CDR3 reads CASSLGAGAYEQYF. The CDR3 nucleotides are TGTGCCAGCAGTTTAGGAGCAGGGGCCTACGAGCAGTACTTC.

The chain recombines TRBV20-1 with TRBJ2-1; D assignment may be TRBD1 or TRBD2 (5 bases each). CDR3 length: 16 amino acids. Germline CDR1 is DFQATT and CDR2 is SNEGSKA (reference sequence). Trimming took 4 bases from V and 0 from J, leaving 16 bases between them. For the CDR3, the DNA is TGCAGTGCTACACCCAACGGGGCAAGCTCCTACAATGAGCAGTTCTTC. Translating gives CSATPNGASSYNEQFF.

This clonotype was seen more than once but under ten times. The chain couples TRBV12-3 or TRBV12-4 to TRBJ2-6; 7 bases agree with TRBD1. The J segment lost 2 bases and the V segment lost 6 bases, leaving 10 bases of the junction unmatched. This CDR3 has 17 amino acids. The CDR3 sequence: CASSWTGYVAGANVLTF. Written as DNA, the CDR3 is TGTGCCAGCAGCTGGACAGGATACGTTGCTGGGGCCAACGTCCTGACTTTC.

Of note for this clonotype: This may stem from a read error, because a much larger clone lies one nucleotide away. The chain links TRBV29-1 to TRBJ1-2, with D unresolved. From germline, CDR1 is SQVTM and CDR2 ANQGSEA. Trimming removed 4 bases at V and 1 base at J, with 7 bases between. CDR3 length: 12 residues. The CDR3 here is CSVVLGNYGYTF. The CDR3 DNA sequence: TGCAGCGTTGTCCTGGGTAACTATGGCTACACCTTC.